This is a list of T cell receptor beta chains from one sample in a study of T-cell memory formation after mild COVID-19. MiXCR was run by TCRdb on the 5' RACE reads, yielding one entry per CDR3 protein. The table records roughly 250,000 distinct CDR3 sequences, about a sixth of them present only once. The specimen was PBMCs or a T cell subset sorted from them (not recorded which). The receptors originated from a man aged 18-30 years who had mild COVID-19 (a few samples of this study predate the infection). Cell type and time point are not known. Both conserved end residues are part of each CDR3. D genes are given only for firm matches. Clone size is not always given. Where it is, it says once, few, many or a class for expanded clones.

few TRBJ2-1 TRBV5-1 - TGCGCCAGCAGGGAATCCGGGTGGTCCTACAATGAGCAGTTCTTC CASRESGWSYNEQFF
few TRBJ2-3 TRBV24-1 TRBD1 TGTGCCACGTCCGGGACAGGCTCGGGCACAGATACGCAGTATTTT CATSGTGSGTDTQYF
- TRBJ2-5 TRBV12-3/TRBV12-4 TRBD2 TGTGCCAGCAGTTTCCCCCGGGGGGGGCAAGAGACCCAGTACTTC CASSFPRGGQETQYF
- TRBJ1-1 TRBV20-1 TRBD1 TGCAGTGCCCGGACAGGGAGCAACACTGAAGCTTTCTTT CSARTGSNTEAFF
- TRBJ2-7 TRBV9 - TGTGCCAGCAGCGTAGTAGGCAGCGACTACGAGCAGTACTTC CASSVVGSDYEQYF
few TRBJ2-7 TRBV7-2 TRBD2 TGTGCCAGCGACCCTGGGCTAGCGGGGGCAGAGCAGTACTTC CASDPGLAGAEQYF
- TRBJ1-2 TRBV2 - TGTGCCAGCAGTGAACGGGCGGGGGGACTAAGCTATGGCTACACCTTC CASSERAGGLSYGYTF
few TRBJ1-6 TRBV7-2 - TGTGCCAGCAGCTTAAGTAGAGGTTCACCCCTCCACTTT CASSLSRGSPLHF
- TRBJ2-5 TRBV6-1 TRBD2 TGTGCCAGCAGCGGCGGTCAGCGGGGAACCCAGTACTTC CASSGGQRGTQYF
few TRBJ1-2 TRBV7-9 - TGTGCCAGCAGCCGGGCCTTGGGAGACTATGGCTACACCTTC CASSRALGDYGYTF
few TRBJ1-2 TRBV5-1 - TGCGCCAGCAGCGCGGGCAGGGACTATGGCTACACCTTC CASSAGRDYGYTF
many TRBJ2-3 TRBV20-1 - TGCAGTGCTAGCATATGGGAACTCGATGGGGATACGCAGTATTTT CSASIWELDGDTQYF
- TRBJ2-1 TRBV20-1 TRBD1 TGCAGTGCCCGACAGGGCCTTGAGCAGTTCTTC CSARQGLEQFF
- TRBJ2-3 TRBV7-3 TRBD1 TGTGCCAGCAGCTTCACAGGGGAAGGCACAGATACGCAGTATTTT CASSFTGEGTDTQYF
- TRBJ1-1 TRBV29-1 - TGCAGCGTTGAAGGTAGGGGCGGGAGCACTGAAGCTTTCTTT CSVEGRGGSTEAFF
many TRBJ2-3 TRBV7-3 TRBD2 TGTGCCAGCAGCCTGCGACTAGCAAGCACAGATACGCAGTATTTT CASSLRLASTDTQYF
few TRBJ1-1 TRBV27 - TGTGCCAGCAGTTTATTCCCAGGCGCGAACACTGAAGCTTTCTTT CASSLFPGANTEAFF
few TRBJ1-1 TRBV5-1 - TGCGCCAGCAGCTTCTCGGAAGTAGGGCTAAAAACTGAAGCTTTCTTT CASSFSEVGLKTEAFF
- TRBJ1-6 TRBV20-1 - TGCAGTGCTAGAGATCGGGCAGGGGAGTTTAATTCACCCCTCCACTTT CSARDRAGEFNSPLHF
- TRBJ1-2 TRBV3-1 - TGTGCCAGCAGCTCCAGACGGAGGGGCCCACGTGGCTACACCTTC CASSSRRRGPRGYTF
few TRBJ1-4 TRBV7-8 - TGTGCCAGCAGCCAGCCGGGACAAAGGAATGAAAAACTGTTTTTT CASSQPGQRNEKLFF
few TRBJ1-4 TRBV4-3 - TGCGCCAGCAGCCAAGGTTTCGGACAGACTAATGAAAAACTGTTTTTT CASSQGFGQTNEKLFF
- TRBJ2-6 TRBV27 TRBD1 TGTGCCAGCACTTGGACAGGGGCTGGGGCCAACGTCCTGACTTTC CASTWTGAGANVLTF
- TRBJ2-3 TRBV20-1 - TGCAGTGCTAGAGACCCAGGTCGCACAGATACGCAGTATTTT CSARDPGRTDTQYF
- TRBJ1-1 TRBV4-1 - TGCGCCAGCAGCCAAGATCCGGGTCGGTACACTGAAGCTTTCTTT CASSQDPGRYTEAFF
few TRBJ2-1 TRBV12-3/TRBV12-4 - TGTGCCAGCAGGTATGGCCGCGGGTACAATGAGCAGTTCTTC CASRYGRGYNEQFF
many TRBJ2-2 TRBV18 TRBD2 TGTGCCAGCTCACCAGGACTAGCGGGTGCGAACACCGGGGAGCTGTTTTTT CASSPGLAGANTGELFF